Presented here are 4 T cell receptor beta chains from one specimen sequenced in a study of cytomegalovirus exposure and HLA in healthy donors. PCR was performed using 60 Vbeta and 13 Jbeta primers. The protocol was immunoSEQ multiplex PCR, while the TCRdb copy is restricted to in-frame clones and leaves out a portion. The profile covers around 90,000 clones, with approximately 81% appearing a single time and more than 2.5% taken by the ten largest. Sequences were obtained from PBMCs. These receptors originate from a male donor in good health and CMV-seropositive.

This sequence joins TRBV11-2 and TRBJ2-3; no clear D gene. This CDR3 has 14 residues. With 7 bases removed from V and 3 bases from J, the gap between germline ends came to 14 bases. Germline assignment: CDR1 SGHAT and CDR2 FQNNGV. CDR3 amino acids: CASTPGHGTDTQYF. DNA of the CDR3: TGTGCCAGCACCCCTGGCCACGGGACAGATACGCAGTATTTT.

This clone occurred a few times. The V gene is TRBV18, the J gene TRBJ1-5, with 8 positions matching TRBD1. With 6 bases clipped from V and 0 bases from J, the junction kept 13 bases outside the gene matches. The germline CDR1 and CDR2 sequences are KGHSH and LQKENI. The CDR3 covers 18 residues. The CDR3 here is CASSHRQGNTNSNQPQHF. The DNA for the CDR3 is TGTGCCAGCTCGCACAGACAGGGGAATACCAATAGCAATCAGCCCCAGCATTTT.

The genes are TRBV29-1 and TRBJ1-1; D unclear. Trimming shortened V by 5 bases and J by 1 base, and 11 bases separated the two germline ends. Germline V gene sequence: CDR1 SQVTM, CDR2 ANQGSEA. This CDR3 is 13 amino acids long. This CDR3 reads CSVSPRQNTEAFF. The CDR3 DNA is TGCAGCGTTTCGCCTCGACAGAACACTGAAGCTTTCTTT.

This rearrangement joins TRBV30 to TRBJ1-5, with D uncertain. The V gene lost 6 bases and the J gene lost 0 bases, with 9 bases spanning the gap. The germline V gene encodes CDR1 GTSNPN and CDR2 SVGIG (reference sequence). The CDR3 length is 13 residues. The CDR3 sequence: CACQNNSNQPQHF. As DNA, the CDR3 is TGTGCCTGCCAAAACAATAGCAATCAGCCCCAGCATTTT.